This T cell receptor (beta chain) was documented in a study of blood T cell repertoires in COVID-19. This CDR3 spans 15 amino acids. The germline V gene has CDR1 SGDLS and CDR2 YYNGEE. Trimming cost V 5 bases and J 7 bases, with 18 bases left between them. Assay used: immunoSEQ multiplex PCR; TCRdb lists only in-frame clones, some missing. Altogether 450,000 or so clones are present, 75% to 90% being singletons, with the ten largest covering roughly 1.4%. Sequencing was carried out using peripheral blood. The chain is built from TRBV9 and TRBJ1-4; D not certain. This receptor was identified in a woman aged 40-49 years with COVID-19, enrolled during active disease. Here the CDR3 DNA reads TGTGCCAGCAGTGCCGACCGGCAGGCAAGTGAAAAACTGTTTTTT. Protein sequence: CASSADRQASEKLFF. The full variable domain, completed using reference TRBV9 and TRBJ1-4, is DSGVTQTPKHLITATGQRVTLRCSPRSGDLSVYWYQQSLDQGLQFLIQYYNGEERAKGNILERFSAQQFPDLHSELNLSSLELGDSALYFCASSADRQASEKLFFGSGTQLSVL.